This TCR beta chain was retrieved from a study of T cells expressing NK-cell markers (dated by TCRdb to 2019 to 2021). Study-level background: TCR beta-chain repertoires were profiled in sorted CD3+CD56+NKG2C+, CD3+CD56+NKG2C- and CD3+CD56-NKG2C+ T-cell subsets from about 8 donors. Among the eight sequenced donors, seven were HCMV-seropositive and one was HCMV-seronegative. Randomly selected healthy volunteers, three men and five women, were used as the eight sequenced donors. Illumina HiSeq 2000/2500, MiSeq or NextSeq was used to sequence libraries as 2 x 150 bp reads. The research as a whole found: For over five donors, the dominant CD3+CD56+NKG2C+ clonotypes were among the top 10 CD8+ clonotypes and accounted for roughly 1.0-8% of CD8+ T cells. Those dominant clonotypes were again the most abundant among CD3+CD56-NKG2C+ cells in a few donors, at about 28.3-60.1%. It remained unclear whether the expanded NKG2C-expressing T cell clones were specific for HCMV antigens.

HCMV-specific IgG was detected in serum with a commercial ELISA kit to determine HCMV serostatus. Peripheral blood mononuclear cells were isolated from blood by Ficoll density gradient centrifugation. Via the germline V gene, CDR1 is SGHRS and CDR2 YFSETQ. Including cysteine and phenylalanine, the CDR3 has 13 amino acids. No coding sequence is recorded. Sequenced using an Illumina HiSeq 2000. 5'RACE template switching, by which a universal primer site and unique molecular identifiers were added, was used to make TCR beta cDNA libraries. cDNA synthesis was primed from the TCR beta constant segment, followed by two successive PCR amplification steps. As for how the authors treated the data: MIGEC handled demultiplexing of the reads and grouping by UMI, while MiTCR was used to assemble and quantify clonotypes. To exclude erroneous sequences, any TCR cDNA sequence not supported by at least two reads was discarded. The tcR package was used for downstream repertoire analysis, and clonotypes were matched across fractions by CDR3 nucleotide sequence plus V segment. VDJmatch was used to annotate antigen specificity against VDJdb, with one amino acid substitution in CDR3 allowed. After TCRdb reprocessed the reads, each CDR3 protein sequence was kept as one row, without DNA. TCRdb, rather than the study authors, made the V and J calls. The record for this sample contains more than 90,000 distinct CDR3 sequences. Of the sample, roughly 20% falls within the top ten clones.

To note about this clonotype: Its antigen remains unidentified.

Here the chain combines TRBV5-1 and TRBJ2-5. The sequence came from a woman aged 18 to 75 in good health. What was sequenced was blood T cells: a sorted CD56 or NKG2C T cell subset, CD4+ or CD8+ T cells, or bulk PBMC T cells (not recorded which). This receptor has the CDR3 CASSLAEQETQYF.